The 27 T cell receptor beta chains listed next were all sequenced from one sample in a study of blood T cell repertoires in COVID-19. Sequencing used immunoSEQ multiplex PCR; TCRdb keeps in-frame clones, though not all of them. The sample carries 91,000 or so clones, about 90% recorded once. The specimen sequenced was peripheral blood. The receptors were gathered from a woman between 50 and 59 years old in a cohort sampled during active COVID-19.

This clone occurred a few times. V is TRBV25-1 and J is TRBJ2-1; no clear D. The length of the CDR3 is 11 residues. Germline CDR1 and CDR2: MGHDK and SYGVNS. V was pared by 5 bases and J by 12 bases, with 11 bases between. DNA of the CDR3: TGTGCCAGCAGTATTTCCAATTTGCAGTTCTTC. Its protein is CASSISNLQFF.

This rearrangement joins TRBV5-1 to TRBJ1-1; D may be TRBD1 (5 bases). The CDR3 length is 16 residues. The V gene lost 3 bases and the J gene lost 4 bases, with 19 bases spanning the gap. Germline V gene data show CDR1 as SGHRS and CDR2 as YFSETQ. CDR3 nucleotides: TGCGCCAGCAGCTGGCGGGGGGTCGTTGAGGGCACTGAAGCTTTCTTT. Translation: CASSWRGVVEGTEAFF.

The rearrangement uses TRBV6-6 and TRBJ1-6; weak D call: TRBD1 (5 bases). The germline V gene encodes CDR1 MNHNY and CDR2 SVGAGI (reference sequence). V was shortened by 5 bases and J by 5 bases, with 16 bases between the two germline ends. This CDR3 region has 16 residues. The chain's CDR3 is CASSRASGTDNSPLHF. CDR3 nucleotide sequence: TGTGCCAGCAGTAGAGCTTCAGGGACTGATAATTCACCCCTCCACTTT.

The chain employs TRBV6-5 and TRBJ1-2; D may be TRBD1 (5 bases). Germline V CDR1 and CDR2: MNHEY, SVGAGI. Between the trimmed V and J ends, which lost 0 bases and 4 bases, there was a span of 6 bases. The CDR3 runs 13 residues. The CDR3 DNA is TGTGCCAGCAGTTACTCGGGGCTCTATGGCTACACCTTC. Protein sequence: CASSYSGLYGYTF.

The chain carries TRBV4-2 and TRBJ1-4; 10 nucleotides agree with TRBD1. The CDR3 has 19 amino acids. The trim removed 4 bases at V and 4 bases at J, leaving 15 bases unmatched. CDR1 is LGHNA, CDR2 YNFKEQ, per germline. CDR3 DNA sequence: TGTGCCAGCAGCCCTATGATAACCGGACAGGGGGAGATTAATGAAAAACTGTTTTTT. Protein product: CASSPMITGQGEINEKLFF.

This clone appeared a single time. The rearrangement links TRBV5-1 to TRBJ1-1; D possibly corresponds to TRBD1 (5 bases). Germline V lookup: CDR1 SGHRS, CDR2 YFSETQ. V lost 4 bases and J lost 5, with 15 bases in between. This CDR3 is built from 14 residues. The CDR3 reads CASSLSGGETEAFF. In DNA form, the CDR3 reads TGCGCCAGCAGCCTATCGGGAGGGGAAACTGAAGCTTTCTTT.

The chain joins TRBV20-1 to TRBJ2-6; no firm D call. This CDR3 is built from 11 residues. Trimming took 4 bases from V and 12 from J, leaving 10 bases between them. Per germline, CDR1 DFQATT and CDR2 SNEGSKA (reference sequence). The CDR3 region has the DNA TGCAGTGCTACCCCCGGCGGCGTCCTGACTTTC. Its protein is CSATPGGVLTF.

The rearrangement joins TRBV10-1 to TRBJ2-3; 16 nucleotides line up with TRBD2. Germline loops: CDR1 WNHNN, CDR2 SYGVQD (reference sequence). This CDR3 contains 17 residues. With 3 bases clipped from V and 4 bases from J, the junction kept 4 bases outside the gene matches. The CDR3 sequence: CASSESGLAGGPDTQYF. The DNA of the CDR3 is TGCGCCAGCAGTGAATCGGGACTAGCGGGAGGGCCAGATACGCAGTATTTT.

The rearrangement joins TRBV6-1 to TRBJ2-1, with D perhaps matching TRBD2 (6 bases). The CDR3 contains 13 residues. The germline V and J ends were trimmed by 3 bases and 10 bases, with 13 bases remaining between them. Germline values: CDR1 MNHNS, CDR2 SASEGT. The chain's CDR3 is CASSEHPTREQFF. CDR3 coding DNA: TGTGCCAGCAGTGAGCATCCGACTAGGGAGCAGTTCTTC.

The chain carries TRBV28 and TRBJ1-1, with TRBD1 matching over 10 bases. With V trimmed by 10 bases and J by 10 bases, 6 bases remained unmatched. The length of the CDR3 is 11 residues. Germline loops: CDR1 MDHEN, CDR2 SYDVKM. CDR3: CATGQGGRAFF. Written as DNA, the CDR3 is TGTGCCACCGGACAGGGGGGGAGAGCTTTCTTT.

This clone was counted once. The rearrangement joins TRBV18 to TRBJ2-7, with 7 nucleotides matching TRBD1. Germline trimming cut 0 bases from V and 3 bases from J; bases unmatched to any gene: 11. The CDR3 length is 17 residues. Germline CDR1 reads KGHSH; CDR2 reads LQKENI. CDR3 sequence reads: CASSPPTPGTANYEQYF. The CDR3 DNA follows: TGTGCCAGCTCACCACCGACCCCCGGGACAGCTAACTACGAGCAGTACTTC. The full variable domain, completed using reference TRBV18 and TRBJ2-7, is NAGVMQNPRHLVRRRGQEARLRCSPMKGHSHVYWYRQLPEEGLKFMVYLQKENIIDESGMPKERFSAEFPKEGPSILRIQQVVRGDSAAYFCASSPPTPGTANYEQYFGPGTRLTVT.

The J gene is TRBJ2-3, the V gene TRBV6-1; TRBD2 agrees at 8 bases. Per germline, CDR1 MNHNS and CDR2 SASEGT. The junction had 4 bases not matched to a gene; V was cut back by 2 bases and J by 0 bases. The CDR3 is 16 amino acids. The CDR3 spells CASSEFERGSTDTQYF. CDR3 DNA: TGTGCCAGCAGTGAATTCGAGCGGGGGAGCACAGATACGCAGTATTTT.

This sequence joins TRBV6-5 and TRBJ1-2; 8 positions match TRBD1. J lost 8 bases, V lost 7 bases, and 15 bases had no gene match. Germline values: CDR1 MNHEY, CDR2 SVGAGI. CDR3 size: 15 residues. CDR3 in amino acids: CASTTMGQGARGYTF. The CDR3 DNA reads as TGTGCCAGCACAACGATGGGGCAGGGGGCAAGAGGCTACACCTTC.

V is TRBV11-3 and J is TRBJ2-3; D gene unclear. Germline CDR1 reads SGHNT; CDR2 reads YENEEA. Trimming took 0 bases from V and 6 from J, leaving 13 bases between them. This CDR3 spans 15 amino acids. The CDR3 spells CASSLEGNSLDTQYF. CDR3 sequence (DNA): TGTGCCAGCAGCTTAGAGGGCAATTCCTTGGATACGCAGTATTTT. Full variable domain (remainder filled in from reference TRBV11-3 and TRBJ2-3): EAGVVQSPRYKIIEKKQPVAFWCNPISGHNTLYWYLQNLGQGPELLIRYENEEAVDDSQLPKDRFSAERLKGVDSTLKIQPAELGDSAVYLCASSLEGNSLDTQYFGPGTRLTVL.

This rearrangement joins TRBV7-9 to TRBJ1-4; D remains unclear. Trimming stripped 5 bases from V and 0 bases from J, with 16 bases between. The CDR3 consists of 17 residues. Germline CDR1 SEHNR, CDR2 FQNEAQ (reference sequence). The CDR3 protein is CASSQPVQDTTNEKLFF. In DNA form, the CDR3 reads TGTGCCAGCAGCCAACCTGTCCAGGATACAACTAATGAAAAACTGTTTTTT.

This clone has more than one count but fewer than ten. The chain joins TRBV3-1 (or the pseudogene TRBV3-2) to TRBJ1-3, with 7 bases that match TRBD1. This CDR3 region has 14 residues. V was clipped by 4 bases and J by 4 bases; unmatched bases: 4. Germline CDR1 and CDR2: LGHDT and YNNKEL (reference sequence). CDR3 in amino acids: CASSPRDRGNTIYF. The DNA of the CDR3 is TGTGCCAGCAGCCCCCGGGACAGAGGAAACACCATATATTTT.

V usage is TRBV5-5 and J usage is TRBJ1-5; D is uncertain. CDR3 length equals 14 residues. The V gene lost 4 bases and the J gene lost 6 bases, with 14 bases spanning the gap. The V gene's germline CDR1 is SGHKS and CDR2 YYEKEE (reference sequence). The CDR3 is CASSQWRESQPQHF. In nucleotides, the CDR3 is TGTGCCAGCAGCCAATGGAGGGAAAGTCAGCCCCAGCATTTT.

The chain is built from TRBV6-5 and TRBJ2-7; TRBD2 matches at 11 bases. Trimming at V came to 7 bases and at J to 3 bases, leaving 8 bases not matched to a gene. This CDR3 is built from 15 residues. Looked up from germline, CDR1 is MNHEY and CDR2 is SVGAGI. The CDR3, as DNA: TGTGCCAGCATCCTGACTAGCGGGGCCGTCTACGAGCAGTACTTC. It codes for CASILTSGAVYEQYF.

This clone was seen a handful of times. The chain links TRBV7-6 to TRBJ2-7, with 11 bases that match TRBD2. V trimming: 5 bases; J trimming: 3 bases; junction bases outside the gene matches: 15. The CDR3 runs to 18 residues. Germline V gene lookup returns CDR1 SGHVS and CDR2 FNYEAQ. CDR3 region: CASSPQAPGLAAIYEQYF. In DNA, the CDR3 is TGTGCCAGCAGCCCGCAAGCACCGGGACTAGCGGCCATCTACGAGCAGTACTTC. The full variable domain, rest sourced from reference TRBV7-6 and TRBJ2-7, is GAGVSQSPRYKVTKRGQDVALRCDPISGHVSLYWYRQALGQGPEFLTYFNYEAQQDKSGLPNDRFSAERPEGSISTLTIQRTEQRDSAMYRCASSPQAPGLAAIYEQYFGPGTRLTVT.

The V gene is TRBV28, the J gene TRBJ1-5; a possible D gene is TRBD1 (6 bases). The length of the CDR3 is 15 residues. Germline CDR1 MDHEN, CDR2 SYDVKM. Trimming removed 7 bases from V and 3 bases from J, with 16 bases in between. The CDR3 DNA is TGTGCCAGCACCCTTAGGCAGGGGTACAATCAGCCCCAGCATTTT. This gives the protein CASTLRQGYNQPQHF.

V gene TRBV27 combines with J gene TRBJ2-1, with 10 bases fitting TRBD2. J lost 6 bases, V lost 0 bases, and 8 bases had no gene match. The CDR3 consists of 17 residues. The germline V gene encodes CDR1 MNHEY and CDR2 SMNVEV (reference sequence). The CDR3 DNA follows: TGTGCCAGCAGTTTATCGCAGCGGGAGGGCCTTTTCAATGAGCAGTTCTTC. Protein: CASSLSQREGLFNEQFF.

V and J are TRBV6-4 and TRBJ2-7; 12 bases match TRBD2. V lost 2 bases to trimming and J lost 5 bases; unmatched junction nucleotides: 7. Per germline, CDR1 MRHNA and CDR2 SNTAGT. The CDR3 extends over 16 amino acids. The CDR3 is CASSDRLAGDENEQYF. DNA for the CDR3: TGTGCCAGCAGTGACAGACTAGCGGGAGACGAGAACGAGCAGTACTTC.

The chain employs TRBV19 and TRBJ2-7; D possibly corresponds to TRBD1 (6 bases). This CDR3 is 14 amino acids long. With 5 bases removed from V and 5 bases from J, the gap between germline ends came to 16 bases. Germline CDR1 LNHDA, CDR2 SQIVND (reference sequence). The CDR3 bases are TGTGCCAGTAGTTCAGCCCAGGGGTACCACGAGCAGTACTTC. Translation: CASSSAQGYHEQYF. The full variable domain, its missing parts supplied by reference TRBV19 and TRBJ2-7, is DGGITQSPKYLFRKEGQNVTLSCEQNLNHDAMYWYRQDPGQGLRLIYYSQIVNDFQKGDIAEGYSVSREKKESFPLTVTSAQKNPTAFYLCASSSAQGYHEQYFGPGTRLTVT.

The genes are TRBV9 and TRBJ2-3, with D unresolved. Trimming shortened V by 1 base and J by 0 bases, and 6 bases separated the two germline ends. The CDR3 spans 14 residues. The germline CDR1 and CDR2 sequences are SGDLS and YYNGEE. In DNA form, the CDR3 reads TGTGCCAGCAGCGTAACTCGTAGCACAGATACGCAGTATTTT. Its translation: CASSVTRSTDTQYF.

The rearrangement joins TRBV5-1 to TRBJ2-3; TRBD2 might be the D (6 bases). Trimming took 0 bases from V and 2 from J, leaving 10 bases between them. The CDR3 is 15 amino acids. Germline V gives CDR1 SGHRS, CDR2 YFSETQ. CDR3 DNA: TGCGCCAGCAGCTTGGCGGGGAGGAACACAGATACGCAGTATTTT. Translation: CASSLAGRNTDTQYF.

The genes are TRBV27 and TRBJ1-6; D might be TRBD1 (5 bases). CDR1 and CDR2 (germline): MNHEY, SMNVEV (reference sequence). The CDR3 runs to 16 residues. Trimming stripped 1 base from V and 5 bases from J, with 12 bases between. CDR3 in DNA: TGTGCCAGCAGTTTATTGGGGGGGATGAATAATTCACCCCTCCACTTT. It yields the protein CASSLLGGMNNSPLHF.

The V call is TRBV19, the J call TRBJ2-3; 7 bases line up with TRBD1. The V gene end was trimmed by 6 bases and the J gene end by 1 base; junction bases not matched to a gene: 7. The CDR3 spans 15 residues. The germline CDR1 and CDR2 sequences are LNHDA and SQIVND (reference sequence). The CDR3 bases are TGTGCCAGTAGCCTGACAGGGTGGGGCACAGATACGCAGTATTTT. As protein: CASSLTGWGTDTQYF.